This record looks at one T cell receptor (beta chain) sequence and its context. Its antigen is unidentified. These data belong to a study of PD-1 blockade in classical Hodgkin lymphoma. Study conclusions and caveats: Only CD4+ TCR diversity, not CD8+, had risen significantly by C4D1. Individuals initiating nivolumab under 1 year after ASCT were excluded.

Assay used: immunoSEQ multiplex PCR; TCRdb lists only in-frame clones, some missing. Here the sample spans 25,000 to 30,000 clones, roughly 80% being singletons. There was relapse after autologous stem cell transplantation in every patient, and there was variation in brentuximab vedotin exposure. Investigators isolated CD4+ T cells from thawed PBMCs through magnetic negative selection. Patients reached a best response of complete response, partial response or progressive disease. The CDR3 contains 14 residues. Germline assignment: CDR1 MNHEY and CDR2 SVGAGI. Trimming cost V 2 bases and J 2 bases; bases outside gene matches: 2.

This receptor was identified in a human donor with classical Hodgkin lymphoma. The sample in question was CD4+ T cells from blood, obtained at baseline. The rearrangement uses TRBV6-5 and TRBJ2-7, with TRBD2 identical over 8 bases. As DNA, the CDR3 is TGTGCCAGCAGTTACCGGGAGGGTCCCTACGAGCAGTACTTC. It codes for CASSYREGPYEQYF.